This TCR beta chain is drawn from a study of blood T cell repertoires in COVID-19 (dated by TCRdb to 2018 to 2020). Some background on the complete study: Samples covering the acute and convalescent phases of COVID-19 were provided by collaborators in the United States, Italy and Spain. The material from the prospective study consisted of cDNA or gDNA derived from T cells, B-cell-depleted T cells, or PBMCs. The dataset comprised deeply sampled blood TCRbeta repertoires from subjects exposed to, actively infected with, or recovered from COVID-19. The repertoires were released in a freely available public database meant as a resource for research on the immune response to SARS-CoV-2. Samples came from the ongoing ImmuneRACE study (first 160 participants) plus 1,254 subjects from 6 global collaborators. Sample metadata almost always included a de-identified subject ID, COVID-19 status, age in years and sex. Where available, HLA class I and class II types were obtained from metadata supplied by the sample provider rather than from assay-based typing. Overall study results and their limits: The quantity of clinical and demographic metadata differed by source and by participant and was supplied without curation.

With regard to this clone: Its binding antigen is unknown. One end of the junction fails to match germline, which may point to a read error.

The immunoSEQ Assay, a bias-controlled multiplex PCR, was used to amplify TCRbeta CDR3 regions from genomic DNA. The authors' analysis ran thus. Nucleated cell counts per sample were estimated from amplification of reference gene primers within the assay. To quantify the absolute abundance of each unique TCRbeta CDR3 rearrangement, sequence reads were collapsed and filtered. Productive Simpson clonality was computed per sample as the square root of Simpson's diversity index over productive rearrangements. TCRdb holds this immuneACCESS table with in-frame rearrangements only. Some clones are missing; in checked studies, unresolved V genes explain under half, and the rest has no known cause. V and J calls and clone size follow that table, whereas D and trimming were derived from the DNA. The sample has fewer than 200,000 clones on record, about four fifths of them singletons. Roughly 8% of the sample belongs to the ten largest clones.

Samples from volunteer blood donors who had recovered from COVID-19 were contributed by a second Seattle source. Collaborating institutions collected whole blood in K2EDTA tubes following their own protocols. For TCRbeta analysis, collaborator samples were shipped as frozen whole blood, as isolated PBMCs, or as DNA extracted from either sample type. The CDR3 spans 21 residues, from the cysteine through the phenylalanine. Only CDR3 DNA remains: 63 bases, in frame from the first base. The germline V gene encodes CDR1 SSHAT and CDR2 FNYEAQ (reference sequence). Sequencing was performed on peripheral blood. This TCR was recovered from a man aged 35 to 55 who had recovered from COVID-19. The chain couples TRBV7-7 to TRBJ2-5; TRBD2 agrees with 9 junctional bases. The sequence in DNA is TGTGCTAGCAGCACTTGGACAGAACCCGGGACTAGCAAAGAAAAACAAGAGACCCAGTACTTC. Its product reads: CASSTWTEPGTSKEKQETQYF.